A selection of T cell receptor beta chains follows, all from one sample in a study of metastatic and nonmetastatic thyroid tumors. Via MiXCR, TCRdb re-called the PCR reads. Of tens of thousands of clones listed, about an eighth were seen once; the top ten hold around 9.7%. Sequencing input: blood. The origin of the receptors is a male donor with papillary thyroid cancer or a benign thyroid nodule (not recorded which). Some clones in this sample may be carry-over from other donors' samples. Each CDR3 is given with its conserved first and last residue. D genes are given only for firm matches. The listing skips clone size in some rows; elsewhere it reads once, few, many or a size class.

>-|TRBJ2-1|TRBV6-1|TRBD2
TGTGCCAGGACCTATGGGCTAGCGGGAGGAGATGAGCAGTTCTTC
CARTYGLAGGDEQFF
>few|TRBJ1-3|TRBV28|-
TGTGCCAGCAGCCTACTATCGGGGGGCTGGGGAAACACCATATATTTT
CASSLLSGGWGNTIYF
>-|TRBJ2-1|TRBV4-3|-
TGCGCCATCAGCCAAGATCGTGGATACGTTGAGCAGTTCTTC
CAISQDRGYVEQFF
>medium-sized|TRBJ2-1|TRBV6-1|-
TGTGCTTCTCGCGGGAACTACAATGAGCAGTTCTTC
CASRGNYNEQFF
>many|TRBJ1-2|TRBV7-9|-
TGTGCCAGCAGCCCCCCCCGGACAGCGGGTGGCTACACCTTC
CASSPPRTAGGYTF
>medium-sized|TRBJ2-7|TRBV28|-
TGTGCCAGCAGTCCCTCCGGGACTGAGTCCTACGAGCAGTACTTC
CASSPSGTESYEQYF
>many|TRBJ2-7|TRBV10-3|TRBD2
TGTGCCATCAGTGAGTGGTTAGCGGGAGGCCAGCCCTACGAGCAGTACTTC
CAISEWLAGGQPYEQYF
>many|TRBJ1-5|TRBV6-1|-
TGTGCCAGCAGTGGGGGATATAGCAATCAGCCCCAGCATTTT
CASSGGYSNQPQHF
>-|TRBJ2-7|TRBV4-2|-
TGTGCCAGCAGCCAAGACGCCACGGACCTCTACGAGCAGTACTTC
CASSQDATDLYEQYF
>once|TRBJ1-2|TRBV7-2|TRBD1
TGTGCCAACAGCCCTCGCGGACAGGGGCATCATGGCTACACCTTC
CANSPRGQGHHGYTF
>many|TRBJ1-3|TRBV10-3|-
TGTGCCATCAGTGACAGAAACTCTGGAAACACCATATATTTT
CAISDRNSGNTIYF
>many|TRBJ1-1|TRBV7-2|TRBD1
TGTGCCAGCAGCTCTGACAGGGCGAACACTGAAGCTTTCTTT
CASSSDRANTEAFF
>many|TRBJ2-7|TRBV20-1|TRBD2
TGCAGTGCTGAATCTCCCGGGGGGTCCTACGAGCAGTACTTC
CSAESPGGSYEQYF
>few|TRBJ2-5|TRBV28|TRBD1
TGTGCCAGCAGCCGCCTCCCGGGACAGGGAGAGACCCAGTACTTC
CASSRLPGQGETQYF
>many|TRBJ2-3|TRBV5-1|TRBD1
TGCGCCAGCAGCTTGGCCCCAATGAGAGACAGGGGTGGGGATACGCAGTATTTT
CASSLAPMRDRGGDTQYF
>many|TRBJ2-4|TRBV12-3/TRBV12-4|TRBD2
TGTGCCAGCAGTTTGCGGGAGGCCAAAAACATTCAGTACTTC
CASSLREAKNIQYF
>many|TRBJ1-4|TRBV20-1|-
TGCAGTGCTAGAGAGGACTTTAATGAAAAACTGTTTTTT
CSAREDFNEKLFF
>-|TRBJ2-5|TRBV5-6|-
TGTGCCAGCAGCCGCCGGGAAATATATAAAGAGACCCAGTACTTC
CASSRREIYKETQYF
>-|TRBJ2-1|TRBV11-1|-
TGTGCCAGCAGTTTAGTTCGGGGGTTCTACAATGAGCAGTTCTTC
CASSLVRGFYNEQFF
>many|TRBJ1-1|TRBV7-8|-
TGTGCCAGCAGCTATCGACCGAGTAACACTGAAGCTTTCTTT
CASSYRPSNTEAFF
>-|TRBJ2-7|TRBV20-1|-
TGCAGTGCGATACAGAGCTACGAGCAGTACTTC
CSAIQSYEQYF
>many|TRBJ2-7|TRBV28|TRBD1
TGTGCCAGCAGCCAATTTGGGACAGGGAACTACGAGCAGTACTTC
CASSQFGTGNYEQYF